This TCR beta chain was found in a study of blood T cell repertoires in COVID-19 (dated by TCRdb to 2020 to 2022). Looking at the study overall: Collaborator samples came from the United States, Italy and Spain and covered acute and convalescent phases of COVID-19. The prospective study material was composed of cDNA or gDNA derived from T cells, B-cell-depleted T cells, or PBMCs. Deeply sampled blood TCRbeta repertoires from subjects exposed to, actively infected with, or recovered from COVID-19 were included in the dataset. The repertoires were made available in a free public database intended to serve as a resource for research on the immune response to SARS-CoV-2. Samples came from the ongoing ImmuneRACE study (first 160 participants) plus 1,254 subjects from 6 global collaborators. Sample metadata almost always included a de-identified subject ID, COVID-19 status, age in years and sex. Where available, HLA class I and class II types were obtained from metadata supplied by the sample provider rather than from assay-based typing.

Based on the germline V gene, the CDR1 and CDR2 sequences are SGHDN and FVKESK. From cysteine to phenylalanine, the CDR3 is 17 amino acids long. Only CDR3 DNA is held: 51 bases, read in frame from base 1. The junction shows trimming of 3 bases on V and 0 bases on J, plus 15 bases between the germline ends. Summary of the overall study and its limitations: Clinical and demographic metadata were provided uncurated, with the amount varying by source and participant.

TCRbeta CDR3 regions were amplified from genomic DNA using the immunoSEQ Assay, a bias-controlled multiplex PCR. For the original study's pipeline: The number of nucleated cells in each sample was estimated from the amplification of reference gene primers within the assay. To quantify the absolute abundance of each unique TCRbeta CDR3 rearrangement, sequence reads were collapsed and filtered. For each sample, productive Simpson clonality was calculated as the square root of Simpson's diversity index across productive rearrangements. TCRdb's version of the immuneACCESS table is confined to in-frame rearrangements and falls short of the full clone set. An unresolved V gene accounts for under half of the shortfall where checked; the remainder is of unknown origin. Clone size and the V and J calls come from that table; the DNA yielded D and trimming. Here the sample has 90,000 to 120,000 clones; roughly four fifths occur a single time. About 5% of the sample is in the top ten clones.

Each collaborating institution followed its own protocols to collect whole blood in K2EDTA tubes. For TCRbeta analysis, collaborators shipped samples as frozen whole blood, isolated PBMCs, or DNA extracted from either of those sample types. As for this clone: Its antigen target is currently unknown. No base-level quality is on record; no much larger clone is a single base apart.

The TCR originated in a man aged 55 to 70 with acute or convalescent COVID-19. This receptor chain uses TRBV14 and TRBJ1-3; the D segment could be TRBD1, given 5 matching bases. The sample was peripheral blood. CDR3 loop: CASSHLQGWASGNTIYF. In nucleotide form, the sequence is TGTGCCAGCAGCCACTTGCAGGGATGGGCCTCTGGAAACACCATATATTTT.